This TCR beta chain appears in the sequencing data of a study of blood T cell repertoires in COVID-19 (TCRdb year 2020). With regard to the full study: Collaborator samples came from the United States, Italy and Spain and covered acute and convalescent phases of COVID-19. The material from the prospective study consisted of cDNA or gDNA derived from T cells, B-cell-depleted T cells, or PBMCs. Subjects who had been exposed to COVID-19, were actively infected with it, or had recovered from it provided the deeply sampled blood TCRbeta repertoires that made up the dataset. The repertoires were released in a freely available public database intended as a resource for research on the immune response to SARS-CoV-2. Samples were obtained from the ongoing ImmuneRACE study (first 160 participants) and from roughly 1,300 subjects provided by 6 global collaborators. Sample metadata almost always included a de-identified subject ID, COVID-19 status, age in years and sex. Where available, HLA class I and class II types were taken from metadata supplied by the sample provider and were not determined by assay-based typing. Overall study outcomes, separate from this receptor: How much clinical and demographic metadata was included differed by source and by participant, and the metadata was provided uncurated.

About this clone itself: Its cognate antigen has yet to be identified. No base-level quality is on record; no much larger clone is a single base apart.

There are 16 amino acids in the CDR3, from cysteine to phenylalanine inclusive. The kept DNA is CDR3 alone, 48 bases in frame from the first base. CDR1 is given as LGHNA and CDR2 as YSLEER, both from the germline V gene. Relative to germline, V is 2 bases shorter and J is 0 bases shorter, with 14 bases between their ends. A second Seattle source provided samples from volunteer blood donors who had recovered from COVID-19. Whole blood was collected in K2EDTA tubes by collaborating institutions according to the institutions' own protocols. For TCRbeta analysis, collaborators shipped samples as frozen whole blood, isolated PBMCs, or DNA extracted from either of those sample types. TCRbeta CDR3 regions were amplified from genomic DNA using the immunoSEQ Assay, a bias-controlled multiplex PCR. Per the source publication's procedure: Within the assay, amplification of reference gene primers was used to estimate how many nucleated cells each sample contained. To quantify the absolute abundance of each unique TCRbeta CDR3 rearrangement, sequence reads were collapsed and filtered. Productive Simpson clonality was computed per sample as the square root of Simpson's diversity index over productive rearrangements. In TCRdb, the immuneACCESS table is reduced to in-frame sequences with V and J assigned. These tables do not hold every clone; where another copy was compared, an unresolved V gene accounts for under half, and the others remain unexplained. V, J and clone size are taken as reported in that table, and D and trimming were inferred from the DNA itself. The sample includes a few hundred thousand clones, with approximately 87% observed a single time. The ten largest account for 7.8% of the sample.

Sequencing was carried out using peripheral blood. The sequence joins TRBV4-3 to TRBJ2-7; the best D guess is TRBD1, with 6 bases matching. This clonotype was sampled from a woman between 45 and 65 years old who had recovered from COVID-19. The DNA reads TGCGCCAGCAGCCAAAACAGGGTTCCTAGCTCCTACGAGCAGTACTTC. It translates as CASSQNRVPSSYEQYF.